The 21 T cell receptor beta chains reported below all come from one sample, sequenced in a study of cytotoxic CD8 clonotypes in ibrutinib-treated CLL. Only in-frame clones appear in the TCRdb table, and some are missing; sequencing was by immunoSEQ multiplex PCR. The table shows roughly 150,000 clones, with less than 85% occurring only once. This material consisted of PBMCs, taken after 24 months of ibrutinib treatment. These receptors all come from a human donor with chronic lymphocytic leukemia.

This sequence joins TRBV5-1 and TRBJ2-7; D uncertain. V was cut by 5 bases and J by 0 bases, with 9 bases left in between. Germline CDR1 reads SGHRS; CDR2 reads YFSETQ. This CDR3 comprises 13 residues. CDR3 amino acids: CASRPPGSYEQYF. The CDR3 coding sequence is TGCGCCAGCAGGCCGCCGGGCTCCTACGAGCAGTACTTC.

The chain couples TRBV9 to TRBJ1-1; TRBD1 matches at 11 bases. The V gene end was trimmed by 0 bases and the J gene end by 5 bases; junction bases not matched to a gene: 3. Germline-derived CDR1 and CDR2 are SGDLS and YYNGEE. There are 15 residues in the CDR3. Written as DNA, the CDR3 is TGTGCCAGCAGCGTAGGTGGGACAGGGGGGACTGAAGCTTTCTTT. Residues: CASSVGGTGGTEAFF.

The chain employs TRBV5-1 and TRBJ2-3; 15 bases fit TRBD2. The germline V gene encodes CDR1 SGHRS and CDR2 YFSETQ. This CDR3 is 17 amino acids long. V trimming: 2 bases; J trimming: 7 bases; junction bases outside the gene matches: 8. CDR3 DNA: TGCGCCAGCAGCTTCCTCGGGACTAGCGGGGGGCTGTATACGCAGTATTTT. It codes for CASSFLGTSGGLYTQYF.

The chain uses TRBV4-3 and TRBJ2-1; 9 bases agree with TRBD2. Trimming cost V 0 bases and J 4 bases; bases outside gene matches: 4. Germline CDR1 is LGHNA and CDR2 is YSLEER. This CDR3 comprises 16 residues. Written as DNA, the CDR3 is TGCGCCAGCAGCCAAGAAGGACTAGCGAGATACAATGAGCAGTTCTTC. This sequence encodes CASSQEGLARYNEQFF.

The chain's CDR3 is CASTAHLRDNAFF. The CDR3 DNA sequence: TGTGCCAGCACCGCCCACCTCAGGGATAATGCTTTCTTT. The gene calls are TRBV2 and TRBJ1-1, with a possible D match to TRBD1 (5 bases). This CDR3 has 13 residues. CDR1 is SNHLY and CDR2 is FYNNEI in the germline V gene. V lost 7 bases to trimming and J lost 11 bases, with 20 bases between them.

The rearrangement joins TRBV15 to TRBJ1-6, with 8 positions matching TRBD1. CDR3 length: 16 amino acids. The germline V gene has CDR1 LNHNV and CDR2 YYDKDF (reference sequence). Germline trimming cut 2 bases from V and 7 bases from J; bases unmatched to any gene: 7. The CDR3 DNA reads TGTGCCACCAGCAGATCCCGGACAGGGCGAAATTCACCCCTCCACTTT. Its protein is CATSRSRTGRNSPLHF.

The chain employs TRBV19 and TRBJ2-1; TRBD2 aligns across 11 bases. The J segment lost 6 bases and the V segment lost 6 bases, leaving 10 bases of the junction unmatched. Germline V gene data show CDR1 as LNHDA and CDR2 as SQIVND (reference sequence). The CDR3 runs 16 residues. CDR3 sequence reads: CASRDTSGGFFNEQFF. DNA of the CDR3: TGTGCCAGTAGGGACACTAGCGGGGGTTTCTTCAATGAGCAGTTCTTC.

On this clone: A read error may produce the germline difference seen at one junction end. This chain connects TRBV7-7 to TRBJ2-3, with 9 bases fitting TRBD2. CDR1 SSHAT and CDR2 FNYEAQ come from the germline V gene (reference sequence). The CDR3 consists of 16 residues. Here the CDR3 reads CASSLGPAGGLDTQYF. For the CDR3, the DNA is TGTGCTAGCAGCTTAGGCCCAGCGGGGGGCCTGGATACGCAGTATTTT.

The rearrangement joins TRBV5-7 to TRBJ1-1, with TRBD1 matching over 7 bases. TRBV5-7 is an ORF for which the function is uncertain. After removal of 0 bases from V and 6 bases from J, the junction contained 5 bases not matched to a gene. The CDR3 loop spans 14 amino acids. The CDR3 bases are TGTGCCAGCAGCTTGGGACAGGGACGGGCTGAAGCTTTCTTT. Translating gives CASSLGQGRAEAFF.

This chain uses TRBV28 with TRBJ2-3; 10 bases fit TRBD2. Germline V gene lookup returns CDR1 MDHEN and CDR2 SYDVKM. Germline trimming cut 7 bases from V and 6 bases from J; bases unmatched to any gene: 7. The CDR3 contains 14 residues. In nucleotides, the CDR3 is TGTGCCAGCACCCTAGCGGGAGAAGTGGATACGCAGTATTTT. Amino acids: CASTLAGEVDTQYF.

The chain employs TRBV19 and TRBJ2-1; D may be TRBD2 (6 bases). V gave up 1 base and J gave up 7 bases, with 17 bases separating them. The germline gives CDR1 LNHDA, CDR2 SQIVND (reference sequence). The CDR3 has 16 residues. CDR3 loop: CASSIAGTPGANEQFF. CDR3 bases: TGTGCCAGTAGTATAGCCGGGACTCCTGGGGCGAATGAGCAGTTCTTC. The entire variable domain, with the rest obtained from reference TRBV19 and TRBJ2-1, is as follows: DGGITQSPKYLFRKEGQNVTLSCEQNLNHDAMYWYRQDPGQGLRLIYYSQIVNDFQKGDIAEGYSVSREKKESFPLTVTSAQKNPTAFYLCASSIAGTPGANEQFFGPGTRLTVL.

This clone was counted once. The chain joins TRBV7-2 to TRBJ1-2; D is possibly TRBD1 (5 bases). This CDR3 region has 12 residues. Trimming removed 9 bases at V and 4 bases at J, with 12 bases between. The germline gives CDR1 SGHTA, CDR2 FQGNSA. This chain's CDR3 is CASNPGTYGYTF. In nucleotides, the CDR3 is TGTGCCAGTAATCCCGGGACCTATGGCTACACCTTC.

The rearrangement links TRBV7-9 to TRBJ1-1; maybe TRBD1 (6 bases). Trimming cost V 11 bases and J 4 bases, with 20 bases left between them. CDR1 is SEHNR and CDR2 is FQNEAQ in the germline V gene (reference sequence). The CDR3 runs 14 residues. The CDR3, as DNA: TGTGCCGCCCCCGGACGGGGGGCGGTCACTGAAGCTTTCTTT. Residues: CAAPGRGAVTEAFF.

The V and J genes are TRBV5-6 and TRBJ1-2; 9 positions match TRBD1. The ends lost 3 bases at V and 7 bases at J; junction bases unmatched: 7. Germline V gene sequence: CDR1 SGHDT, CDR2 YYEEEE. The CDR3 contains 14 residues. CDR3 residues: CASSSSDRGSGYTF. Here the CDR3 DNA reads TGTGCCAGCAGCTCGTCGGACAGGGGAAGTGGCTACACCTTC.

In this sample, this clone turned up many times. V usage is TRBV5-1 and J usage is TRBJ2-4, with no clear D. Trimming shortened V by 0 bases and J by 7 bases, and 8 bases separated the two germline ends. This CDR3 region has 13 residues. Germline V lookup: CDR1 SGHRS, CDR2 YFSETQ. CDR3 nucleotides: TGCGCCAGCAGCTTGGAGCTCAGCAACATTCAGTACTTC. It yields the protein CASSLELSNIQYF. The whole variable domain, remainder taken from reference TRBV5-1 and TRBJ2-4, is KAGVTQTPRYLIKTRGQQVTLSCSPISGHRSVSWYQQTPGQGLQFLFEYFSETQRNKGNFPGRFSGRQFSNSRSEMNVSTLELGDSALYLCASSLELSNIQYFGAGTRLSVL.

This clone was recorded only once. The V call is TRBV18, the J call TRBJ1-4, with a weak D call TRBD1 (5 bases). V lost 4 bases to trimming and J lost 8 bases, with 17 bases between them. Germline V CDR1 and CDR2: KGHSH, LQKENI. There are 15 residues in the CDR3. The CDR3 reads CASSHTDLRGEKLFF. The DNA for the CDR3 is TGTGCCAGCTCACATACGGACCTCCGGGGGGAAAAACTGTTTTTT.

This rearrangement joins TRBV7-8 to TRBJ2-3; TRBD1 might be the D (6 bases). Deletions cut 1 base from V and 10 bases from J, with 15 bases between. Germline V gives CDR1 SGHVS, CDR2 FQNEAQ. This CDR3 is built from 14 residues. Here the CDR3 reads CASSLVAKWGPQYF. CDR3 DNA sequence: TGTGCCAGCAGCTTAGTGGCCAAATGGGGGCCGCAGTATTTT. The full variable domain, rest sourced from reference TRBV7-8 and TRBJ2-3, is GAGVSQSPRYKVAKRGQDVALRCDPISGHVSLFWYQQALGQGPEFLTYFQNEAQLDKSGLPSDRFFAERPEGSVSTLKIQRTQQEDSAVYLCASSLVAKWGPQYFGPGTRLTVL.

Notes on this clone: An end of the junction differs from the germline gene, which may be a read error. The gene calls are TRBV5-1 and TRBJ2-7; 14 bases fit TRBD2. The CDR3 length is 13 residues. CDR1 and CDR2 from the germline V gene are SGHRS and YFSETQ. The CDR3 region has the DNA TGCGCCAGCAGCTGGGGACTAGCGGGGGACAAGGACTTC. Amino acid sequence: CASSWGLAGDKDF. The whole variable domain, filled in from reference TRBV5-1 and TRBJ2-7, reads KAGVTQTPRYLIKTRGQQVTLSCSPISGHRSVSWYQQTPGQGLQFLFEYFSETQRNKGNFPGRFSGRQFSNSRSEMNVSTLELGDSALYLCASSWGLAGDKDFGPGTRLTVT.

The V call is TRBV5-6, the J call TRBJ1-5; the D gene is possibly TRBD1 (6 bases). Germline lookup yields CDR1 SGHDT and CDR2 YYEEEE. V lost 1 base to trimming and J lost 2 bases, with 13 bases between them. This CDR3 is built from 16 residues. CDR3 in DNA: TGTGCCAGCAGCTTGACAAGGGGGAAGGGCAATCAGCCCCAGCATTTT. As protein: CASSLTRGKGNQPQHF.

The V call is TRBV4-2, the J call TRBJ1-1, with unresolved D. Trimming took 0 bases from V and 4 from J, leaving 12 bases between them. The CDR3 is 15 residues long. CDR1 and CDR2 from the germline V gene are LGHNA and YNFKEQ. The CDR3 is CASSQDAGRSTEAFF. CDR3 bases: TGTGCCAGCAGCCAAGATGCAGGCCGGAGCACTGAAGCTTTCTTT.

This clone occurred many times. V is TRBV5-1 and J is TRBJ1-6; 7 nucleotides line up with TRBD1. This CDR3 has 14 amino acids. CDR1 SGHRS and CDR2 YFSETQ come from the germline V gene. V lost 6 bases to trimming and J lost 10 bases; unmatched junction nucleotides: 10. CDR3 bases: TGCGCCAGCACCGTATACAGGGGAAGATCACCCCTCCACTTT. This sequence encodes CASTVYRGRSPLHF.